This paragraph reports one T cell receptor (beta chain). The data were taken from a study of blood T cell repertoires in COVID-19. Study background: COVID-19 samples collected from the United States, Italy and Spain covered acute and convalescent phases. Sources were T cells, B-cell-depleted T cells, or PBMCs; the material itself was cDNA or gDNA.

J was trimmed by 1 base and V by 5 bases; bases with no gene match: 5. Germline-derived CDR1 and CDR2 are SEHNR and FQNEAQ (reference sequence). This CDR3 spans 15 amino acids. Original data processing: Researchers report that nucleated cell counts were estimated from reference gene primer amplification. Sequenced by immunoSEQ multiplex PCR; TCRdb stores in-frame clones only, minus some. V and J calls and clone size are those listed in that table; D and trimming were worked out from the DNA. Of about 310,000 clones detected, around 86% appear once; the ten largest clones hold 1%. V usage is TRBV7-9 and J usage is TRBJ1-1; TRBD1 aligns across 9 bases. The TCR was taken from a man aged 45-65 years with active or convalescent COVID-19. The sequenced material came from peripheral blood. DNA for the CDR3: TGTGCCAGCAGCCGGGACAGGGCGGCGAACACTGAAGCTTTCTTT. As protein: CASSRDRAANTEAFF.